This paragraph reports one T cell receptor beta chain. Its antigen is still unknown. With 2 bases clipped from V and 1 base from J, the junction kept 3 bases outside the gene matches. The CDR3 runs 15 residues. Germline loops: CDR1 MDHEN, CDR2 SYDVKM. Nominally healthy donors provided the samples, though records likely missed some immune exposures. The data stem from a study of cytomegalovirus exposure and HLA in healthy donors. Across the study: Among the approximately 420 donors who were genotyped, roughly 85% fell in the genetic ancestry cluster that is associated with self-reported Caucasian donors.

The study ran its PCR with 60 Vbeta and 13 Jbeta primers. The table came from immunoSEQ multiplex PCR; TCRdb's copy has only in-frame clones and leaves some out. The top ten clones hold about 2.2% of a sample with roughly 250,000 clones, roughly two thirds of them seen once. Findings and caveats of the study: Follow-up analysis seemed to connect common viral pathogens with several of the most significant clusters identified. The majority of CMV-associated TCR beta chains were reported as apparently HLA-restricted in a later analysis.

The source is a female donor in good health and CMV-seronegative. The rearrangement uses TRBV28 and TRBJ2-3, with 7 bases lining up with TRBD2. The sample was PBMCs. The DNA of the CDR3 is TGTGCCAGCAGTTTAGGCGGGAGCGGCACAGATACGCAGTATTTT. Its protein product is CASSLGGSGTDTQYF.